What follows is one T cell receptor beta chain and its context. Its antigen remains unidentified. This entry belongs to a study of cytomegalovirus exposure and HLA in healthy donors. Study background: Ancestry clustering placed 70% to 85% of under 450 genotyped donors in the Caucasian-associated cluster. Findings of the study overall: Data from an earlier analysis indicated that most TCR beta V segments were productive either about 87% or about 30% of the time. A later analysis linked some 17,000 TCR beta sequences to HLA alleles at 0.05 false discovery rate.

The primer mix had 60 Vbeta and 13 Jbeta primers. As originally analysed: A follow-up analysis tallied tens of millions of unique TCR beta chains, roughly 11 million shared. Only in-frame clones appear in the TCRdb table, and some are missing; sequencing was by immunoSEQ multiplex PCR. That table supplies the V and J calls and clone size; D and trimming were determined from the DNA. The sample has around 200,000 clones, roughly 85% seen once. Germline V gives CDR1 MNHEY, CDR2 SVGAGI. The CDR3 runs 12 residues. V was clipped by 6 bases and J by 0 bases, with 5 bases between them. V and J are TRBV6-5 and TRBJ2-5; D gene unclear. The origin of this receptor is a woman aged 45-59 years in good health and CMV-seronegative. Sequencing was performed on PBMCs. CDR3 sequence: CASRQNQETQYF. DNA for the CDR3: TGTGCCAGCAGACAGAACCAAGAGACCCAGTACTTC.